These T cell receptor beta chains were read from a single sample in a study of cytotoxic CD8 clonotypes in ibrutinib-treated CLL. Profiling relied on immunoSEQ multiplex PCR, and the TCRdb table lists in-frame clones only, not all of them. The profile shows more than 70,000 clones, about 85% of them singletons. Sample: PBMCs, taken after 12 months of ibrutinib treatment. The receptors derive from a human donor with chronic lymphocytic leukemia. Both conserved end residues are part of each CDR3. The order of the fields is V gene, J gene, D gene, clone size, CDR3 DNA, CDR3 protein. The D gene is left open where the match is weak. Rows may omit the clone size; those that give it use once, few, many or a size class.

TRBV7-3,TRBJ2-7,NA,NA,TGTGCCAGCAGCTTACCCCGGCGGGACGAGCAGTACTTC,CASSLPRRDEQYF
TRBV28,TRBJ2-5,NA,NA,TGTGCCAGCAGTCCCCGACCGGAACAAGAGACCCAGTACTTC,CASSPRPEQETQYF
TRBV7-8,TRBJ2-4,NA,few,TGTGCCAGCAGCCTTCGGACTGAAGCCAAAAACATTCAGTACTTC,CASSLRTEAKNIQYF
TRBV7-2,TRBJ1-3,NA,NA,TGTGCCAGCAGCTTAGCTGGTTGGGGTTCCAGCTCTGGAAACACCATATATTTT,CASSLAGWGSSSGNTIYF
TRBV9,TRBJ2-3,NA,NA,TGTGCCAGCAGCGTAGAGTTAGGGGCCCTCCTAACAACAGATACGCAGTATTTT,CASSVELGALLTTDTQYF
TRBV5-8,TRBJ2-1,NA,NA,TGTGCCAGCAGCTTGGAGGGGGGCCGGTCCCTCTTC,CASSLEGGRSLF
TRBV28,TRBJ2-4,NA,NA,TGTGCCAGCAGTTTATCAGGGGCCAAAAACATTCAGTACTTC,CASSLSGAKNIQYF
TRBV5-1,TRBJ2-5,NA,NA,TGCGCCAGCAGCCCCCCCGCGGGGAGGGGGACACAAGAGACCCAGTACTTC,CASSPPAGRGTQETQYF
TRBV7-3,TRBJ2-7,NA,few,TGTGCCAGCACCAGGACTTCCCGTTCCGGGGAGCAGTACTTC,CASTRTSRSGEQYF
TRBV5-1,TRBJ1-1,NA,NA,TGCGCCAGCGGGGGGGTCCAATCCACTGAAGCTTTCTTT,CASGGVQSTEAFF
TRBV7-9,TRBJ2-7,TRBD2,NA,TGTGCCACCGGGGGGGGCTACCCCTACGAGCAGTACTTC,CATGGGYPYEQYF
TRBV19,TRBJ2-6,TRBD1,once,TGTGCCAGTAGTATTCGGCTCGGACAGGGGGCTTCTGGGGCCAACGTCCTGACTTTC,CASSIRLGQGASGANVLTF
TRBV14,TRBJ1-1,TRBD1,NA,TGTGCCAGCAGCCCACCTAACAGGGGGCGCAGGAACACTGAAGCTTTCTTT,CASSPPNRGRRNTEAFF
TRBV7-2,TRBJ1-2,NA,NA,TGTGCCAGCAGCTTAGCCAACTTCAGGGGTGGCTACACCTTC,CASSLANFRGGYTF
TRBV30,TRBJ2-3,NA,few,TGTGCCTGGAGTGTGGGGCAGGCAGATACGCAGTATTTT,CAWSVGQADTQYF
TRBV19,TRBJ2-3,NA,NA,TGTGCCAGTCGGCGGCCAAATACCAATACGCAGTATTTT,CASRRPNTNTQYF
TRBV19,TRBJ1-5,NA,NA,TGTGCCAGTAGTATTGGGGGTCAGCCCCAGCATTTT,CASSIGGQPQHF
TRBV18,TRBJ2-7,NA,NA,TGTGCCAGCTCACCGGCCACTGGGGGCGCGTACGAGCAGTACTTC,CASSPATGGAYEQYF
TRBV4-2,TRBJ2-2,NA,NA,TGTGCCAGCAGCCAAGATCCCCAGAACACCGGGGAGCTGTTTTTT,CASSQDPQNTGELFF
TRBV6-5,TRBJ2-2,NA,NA,TGTGCCGCCAGGAGGGGAATCACCGGGGAGCTGTTTTTT,CAARRGITGELFF
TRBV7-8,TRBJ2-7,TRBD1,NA,TGTGCCAGCAGAGCCCTACAGGGGGTTGGCTACGAGCAGTACTTC,CASRALQGVGYEQYF
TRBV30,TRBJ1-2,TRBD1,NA,TGTGCCTGGAGTGGACCGTCGACAGGGAACTATGGCTACACCTTC,CAWSGPSTGNYGYTF
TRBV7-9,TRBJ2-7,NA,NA,TGTGCCAGCAGCTCGAACTCCTACGAGCAGTACTTC,CASSSNSYEQYF
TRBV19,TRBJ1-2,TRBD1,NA,TGTGCCAGTAGTACCCTCGACAGGGGGCATGGCTACACCTTC,CASSTLDRGHGYTF
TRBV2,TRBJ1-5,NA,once,TGTGCCAGCAGTGAAGTCGACTCCAATCAGCCCCAGCATTTT,CASSEVDSNQPQHF
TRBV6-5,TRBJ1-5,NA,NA,TGTGCCAGCAGCCGGACCCGTGGCAATCAGCCCCAGCATTTT,CASSRTRGNQPQHF
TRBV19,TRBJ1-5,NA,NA,TGTGCCAGTAGTATAGCGGGAGCCCGCGTGGCGCCCCAGCATTTT,CASSIAGARVAPQHF
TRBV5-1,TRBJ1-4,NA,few,TGCGCCAGCAGCTTGGGTGGGGCGGATGAAAAACTGTTTTTT,CASSLGGADEKLFF
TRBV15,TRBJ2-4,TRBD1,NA,TGTGCCACCAGCAGGCCCGGGACAGCAAACATTCAGTACTTC,CATSRPGTANIQYF
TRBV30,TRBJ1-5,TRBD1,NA,TGTGCCTGGAGCCGGCTCCAGGGGGCCCAGCATTTT,CAWSRLQGAQHF
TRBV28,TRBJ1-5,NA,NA,TGTGCCAGCAGTCGGGACAACAATCAGCCCCAGCATTTT,CASSRDNNQPQHF
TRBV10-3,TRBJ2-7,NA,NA,TGTGCCATCATGAGTCGGCAGGGCCCCGCCGGCGAGCAGTACTTC,CAIMSRQGPAGEQYF
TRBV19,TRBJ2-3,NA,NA,TGTGCCAGTAGTATACAAGGGGCGGGAGATACGCAGTATTTT,CASSIQGAGDTQYF
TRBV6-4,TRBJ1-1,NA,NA,TGTGCCAGCAGTGAGGGACGGGGGACTGAAGCTTTCTTT,CASSEGRGTEAFF
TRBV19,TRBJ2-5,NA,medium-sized,TGTGCCAGTAGTATAGATCGGGAGACCCAGTACTTC,CASSIDRETQYF
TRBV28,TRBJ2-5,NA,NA,TGTGCCAGCAGTTTTGGCAGCCCGACCCAGTACTTC,CASSFGSPTQYF
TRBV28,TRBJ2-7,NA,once,TGTGCCAGCAGTCCCGGGACTCTTTACTACGAGCAGTACTTC,CASSPGTLYYEQYF
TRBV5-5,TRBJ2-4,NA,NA,TGTGCCAGCAGGGACCCACAGGCCAAAAACATTCAGTACTTC,CASRDPQAKNIQYF
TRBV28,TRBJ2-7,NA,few,TGTGCCAGCAGTTCCCGGGCCGAGCAGTACTTC,CASSSRAEQYF
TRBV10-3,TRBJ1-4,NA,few,TGTGCCATCAGTGAGTCGCGGGGGGCACATGAAAAACTGTTTTTT,CAISESRGAHEKLFF
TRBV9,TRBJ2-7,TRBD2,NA,TGTGCCAGCAGCGTAGGGCTAGCGGGAGGATACGAGCAGTACTTC,CASSVGLAGGYEQYF
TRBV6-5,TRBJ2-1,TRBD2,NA,TGTGCCAGCAGTTCTAGCGGGAGGGCCCACGGGCAGTTCTTC,CASSSSGRAHGQFF
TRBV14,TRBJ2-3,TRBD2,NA,TGTGCCAGCAGCCAGGGGGTAGCGGGGGACACAGATACGCAGTATTTT,CASSQGVAGDTDTQYF
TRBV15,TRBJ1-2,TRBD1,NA,TGTGCCACCAGCAGAGGGGGACAGGGGGCAGACTATGGCTACACCTTC,CATSRGGQGADYGYTF
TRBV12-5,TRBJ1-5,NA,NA,TGTGCTAGTGGTTTGGAGGGCAATGGTCAGCCCCAGCATTTT,CASGLEGNGQPQHF
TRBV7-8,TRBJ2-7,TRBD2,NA,TGTGCCAGCAGCTTGTTATCGGCGGGAGGGCGTGAGCAGTACTTC,CASSLLSAGGREQYF
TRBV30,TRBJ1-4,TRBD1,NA,TGTGCCTGGAGGTCCGGGACAGGGTTTGAAAAACTGTTTTTT,CAWRSGTGFEKLFF
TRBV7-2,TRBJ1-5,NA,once,TGTGCCAGCAGCTCGGGGCCCCGGCCCCAGCATTTT,CASSSGPRPQHF